Below, 29 T cell receptor beta chains from the same sample are listed, as sequenced in a study of blood T cell repertoires in COVID-19 (TCRdb year 2020). Library creation used the immunoSEQ multiplex PCR assay. The table comes from immuneACCESS by way of TCRdb, which keeps in-frame sequences with V and J called. Part of the clones is missing from these tables; in studies checked, under half for an unresolved V gene and the rest for unknown reasons. This sample lists around 200,000 clones; approximately 91% were detected once. The ten most abundant clones make up just over 0.7% of the sample. Material: peripheral blood. These receptors were obtained from a man in his forties with acute or convalescent COVID-19.

The genes are TRBV3-1 (or the pseudogene TRBV3-2) and TRBJ2-1; 8 bases are a match to TRBD1. V lost 2 bases to trimming and J lost 7 bases; unmatched junction nucleotides: 4. Germline lookup yields CDR1 LGHDT and CDR2 YNNKEL (reference sequence). The CDR3 contains 14 residues. The CDR3 here is CASSQQGATNEQFF. CDR3 bases: TGTGCCAGCAGCCAACAGGGGGCAACAAATGAGCAGTTCTTC.

The gene calls are TRBV19 and TRBJ2-3; 8 bases map to TRBD1. CDR1 and CDR2 (germline): LNHDA, SQIVND (reference sequence). V was pared by 5 bases and J by 5 bases, with 6 bases of the junction left unmatched. The CDR3 is made up of 14 amino acids. CDR3: CASSDRGAGDTQYF. CDR3 in DNA: TGTGCCAGTAGTGACAGGGGCGCAGGAGATACGCAGTATTTT.

Only one count was recorded for this clone. The V gene is TRBV5-1, the J gene TRBJ1-2, with D possibly TRBD1 on 5 matching bases. The germline gives CDR1 SGHRS, CDR2 YFSETQ. V lost 6 bases to trimming and J lost 5 bases, with 20 bases between them. CDR3 length: 15 residues. CDR3 in amino acids: CASKTLRAPEYGYTF. The CDR3 DNA is TGCGCCAGCAAGACTCTCAGGGCACCTGAGTATGGCTACACCTTC.

The genes are TRBV7-9 and TRBJ2-1, with a tentative D call TRBD2 (6 bases). This CDR3 is 14 amino acids long. V dropped 5 bases and J dropped 0 bases, with 8 bases sitting between them. Germline V gene data show CDR1 as SEHNR and CDR2 as FQNEAQ (reference sequence). The CDR3 here is CASSATSSYNEQFF. The CDR3 DNA is TGTGCCAGCAGCGCGACTAGCTCCTACAATGAGCAGTTCTTC.

This clone was seen just once. This chain joins TRBV18 and TRBJ2-7; 8 bases line up with TRBD1. CDR3 size: 15 residues. Germline assignment: CDR1 KGHSH and CDR2 LQKENI. Unmatched junction bases numbered 8, after V lost 4 bases and J lost 3 bases. The CDR3 nucleotides read TGTGCCAGCTCACTTGGTCAGGGGGCGGTCTACGAGCAGTACTTC. Translating gives CASSLGQGAVYEQYF.

V gene TRBV5-1 combines with J gene TRBJ2-2; perhaps TRBD2 as D (5 bases). Trimming cost V 4 bases and J 6 bases, with 16 bases left between them. The germline gives CDR1 SGHRS, CDR2 YFSETQ. This CDR3 has 15 residues. The CDR3: CASSPWTAGAGELFF. The CDR3 DNA is TGCGCCAGCAGCCCCTGGACGGCCGGGGCCGGGGAGCTGTTTTTT.

This chain connects TRBV5-6 to TRBJ2-5, with 9 bases aligning to TRBD1. The CDR3 runs 14 residues. Germline V CDR1 and CDR2: SGHDT, YYEEEE. V shed 3 bases and J 3 bases; nucleotides not matched to a gene: 3. CDR3 amino acids: CASSSTGGEETQYF. CDR3 DNA: TGTGCCAGCAGCTCAACAGGGGGCGAAGAGACCCAGTACTTC.

The rearrangement uses TRBV25-1 and TRBJ2-1; D perhaps matches TRBD2 (5 bases). This CDR3 is built from 15 residues. Germline V gene sequence: CDR1 MGHDK, CDR2 SYGVNS. Trimming took off 4 bases at V and 10 bases at J, with 20 bases between the two ends. The CDR3 DNA follows: TGTGCCAGCAGTGGGGAGATCGAGGGAGTGAGCGAGCAGTTCTTC. Amino acid sequence: CASSGEIEGVSEQFF.

This clone was detected only once. The chain joins TRBV3-1 (or the pseudogene TRBV3-2) to TRBJ2-1; TRBD2 matches 16 bases. The CDR3 has 18 amino acids. The J segment lost 7 bases and the V segment lost 0 bases, leaving 6 bases of the junction unmatched. From germline, CDR1 is LGHDT and CDR2 YNNKEL (reference sequence). The CDR3 DNA follows: TGTGCCAGCAGCCAAGATCTTGGGACTAGCGGGAGGGGAAATGAGCAGTTCTTC. Translating it yields CASSQDLGTSGRGNEQFF.

Here the CDR3 reads CASSESAGFNQPQHF. The CDR3 DNA sequence: TGTGCCAGCAGTGAATCTGCGGGTTTCAATCAGCCCCAGCATTTT. The V and J genes are TRBV25-1 and TRBJ1-5, with D hard to call. V was clipped by 1 base and J by 3 bases, with 10 bases between them. The CDR3 length is 15 residues. Germline values: CDR1 MGHDK, CDR2 SYGVNS. The complete variable domain, with remaining parts taken from reference TRBV25-1 and TRBJ1-5, reads EADIYQTPRYLVIGTGKKITLECSQTMGHDKMYWYQQDPGMELHLIHYSYGVNSTEKGDLSSESTVSRIRTEHFPLTLESARPSHTSQYLCASSESAGFNQPQHFGDGTRLSIL.

This chain links TRBV6-1 with TRBJ2-1, with 11 bases fitting TRBD1. J was trimmed by 7 bases and V by 2 bases; bases with no gene match: 4. CDR1 and CDR2 from the germline V gene are MNHNS and SASEGT. The CDR3 totals 15 residues. The CDR3 DNA reads as TGTGCCAGCAGTGAATGGACAGGGGGCGCGAATGAGCAGTTCTTC. It specifies CASSEWTGGANEQFF.

The J gene is TRBJ2-7, the V gene TRBV5-5, with D possibly being TRBD1 (5 bases). Germline lookup yields CDR1 SGHKS and CDR2 YYEKEE (reference sequence). V dropped 1 base and J dropped 3 bases, with 14 bases sitting between them. This CDR3 is built from 15 residues. The CDR3 region has the DNA TGTGCCAGCAGCTTGCAGGGAAATGTGCACTACGAGCAGTACTTC. As protein: CASSLQGNVHYEQYF.

The chain couples TRBV4-1 to TRBJ2-5; 7 bases are shared with TRBD2. Germline V lookup: CDR1 MGHRA, CDR2 YSYEKL. Trimming at V came to 1 base and at J to 2 bases, leaving 4 bases not matched to a gene. The CDR3 has 15 amino acids. CDR3: CASSQGASGQETQYF. The CDR3 DNA sequence: TGCGCCAGCAGCCAAGGTGCTAGCGGTCAAGAGACCCAGTACTTC.

The chain carries TRBV27 and TRBJ2-1; no clear D gene. Germline V lookup: CDR1 MNHEY, CDR2 SMNVEV (reference sequence). The ends were cut back, 3 bases at V and 0 bases at J, with 9 bases in the middle. This CDR3 contains 15 residues. CDR3 sequence: CASSFYSSSYNEQFF. In nucleotides, the CDR3 is TGTGCCAGCAGTTTCTACTCGAGCTCCTACAATGAGCAGTTCTTC.

This chain uses TRBV5-1 with TRBJ2-3; no definite D call. The CDR3 consists of 15 residues. The V gene lost 4 bases and the J gene lost 0 bases, with 12 bases spanning the gap. Germline V lookup: CDR1 SGHRS, CDR2 YFSETQ. CDR3 protein: CASSIRSASTDTQYF. The CDR3 coding sequence is TGCGCCAGCAGCATACGAAGCGCTAGCACAGATACGCAGTATTTT. Supplemented by reference TRBV5-1 and TRBJ2-3, the full variable domain reads KAGVTQTPRYLIKTRGQQVTLSCSPISGHRSVSWYQQTPGQGLQFLFEYFSETQRNKGNFPGRFSGRQFSNSRSEMNVSTLELGDSALYLCASSIRSASTDTQYFGPGTRLTVL.

The chain links TRBV18 to TRBJ2-7; D call uncertain. CDR3 size: 14 residues. Germline V CDR1 and CDR2: KGHSH, LQKENI. The V and J ends lost 3 bases and 1 base respectively, with 10 bases between them. CDR3 amino acids: CASSPPSKSYEQYF. The CDR3, as DNA: TGTGCCAGCTCACCTCCTAGTAAATCCTACGAGCAGTACTTC. Full variable domain (remainder filled in from reference TRBV18 and TRBJ2-7): NAGVMQNPRHLVRRRGQEARLRCSPMKGHSHVYWYRQLPEEGLKFMVYLQKENIIDESGMPKERFSAEFPKEGPSILRIQQVVRGDSAAYFCASSPPSKSYEQYFGPGTRLTVT.

The rearrangement links TRBV7-6 to TRBJ2-5, with 7 positions matching TRBD1. V shed 2 bases and J 7 bases; nucleotides not matched to a gene: 16. The CDR3 length is 17 residues. Germline values: CDR1 SGHVS, CDR2 FNYEAQ. In DNA form, the CDR3 reads TGTGCCAGCAGCTTACGGGTCGACAGGGTACATAGGCGGACCCAGTACTTC. As protein: CASSLRVDRVHRRTQYF.

This rearrangement joins TRBV24-1 to TRBJ2-7, with 9 nucleotides matching TRBD1. Trimming cost V 4 bases and J 4 bases; bases outside gene matches: 10. The germline CDR1 and CDR2 sequences are KGHDR and SFDVKD. The CDR3 consists of 16 residues. The CDR3 sequence is CATSDRTGTGSYEQYF. In DNA form, the CDR3 reads TGTGCCACCAGTGACAGAACCGGGACAGGGTCGTACGAGCAGTACTTC.

The gene calls are TRBV19 and TRBJ1-2, with 8 bases aligning to TRBD1. J lost 3 bases, V lost 5 bases, and 2 bases had no gene match. The CDR3 length is 13 residues. Germline assignment: CDR1 LNHDA and CDR2 SQIVND (reference sequence). The CDR3 here is CASSEQGDYGYTF. The CDR3 DNA sequence: TGTGCCAGTAGTGAACAGGGGGACTATGGCTACACCTTC.

The chain employs TRBV19 and TRBJ1-2; D may be TRBD1 (6 bases). Germline-derived CDR1 and CDR2 are LNHDA and SQIVND (reference sequence). V lost 6 bases and J lost 5, with 19 bases in between. The CDR3 is 15 amino acids. The CDR3 region is CASRRVQGELYGYTF. The CDR3 DNA reads as TGTGCCAGTAGGAGAGTACAGGGAGAATTATATGGCTACACCTTC.

The chain employs TRBV7-2 and TRBJ1-5, with TRBD1 identical over 9 bases. CDR3 length: 14 amino acids. J gave up 6 bases and V 5 bases, and 5 bases lay outside the gene matches. The germline CDR1 and CDR2 sequences are SGHTA and FQGNSA. The CDR3 region has the DNA TGTGCCAGCAGCGCGGACAGGGGTAGTCAGCCCCAGCATTTT. This gives the protein CASSADRGSQPQHF. Drawing the rest from reference TRBV7-2 and TRBJ1-5, the complete variable domain is GAGVSQSPSNKVTEKGKDVELRCDPISGHTALYWYRQSLGQGLEFLIYFQGNSAPDKSGLPSDRFSAERTGGSVSTLTIQRTQQEDSAVYLCASSADRGSQPQHFGDGTRLSIL.

J is TRBJ2-1 and V is TRBV25-1; D unresolved. This CDR3 has 12 amino acids. Germline CDR1 and CDR2: MGHDK and SYGVNS. V dropped 1 base and J dropped 6 bases, with 4 bases sitting between them. The chain's CDR3 is CASSESSNEQFF. The CDR3 nucleotides are TGTGCCAGCAGTGAATCGAGCAATGAGCAGTTCTTC.

J is TRBJ1-1 and V is TRBV7-9; 7 bases fit TRBD1. In germline, CDR1 is SEHNR, CDR2 FQNEAQ (reference sequence). This CDR3 spans 14 amino acids. V gave up 2 bases and J gave up 4 bases; unmatched junction bases: 4. CDR3 sequence (DNA): TGTGCCAGCAGCTTACAGGGGGAGGCCACTGAAGCTTTCTTT. Translation gives CASSLQGEATEAFF.

The chain uses TRBV19 and TRBJ2-3; tentative D call: TRBD1 (6 bases). The CDR3 contains 15 residues. Germline V gene sequence: CDR1 LNHDA, CDR2 SQIVND (reference sequence). Trimming pared 4 bases from V and 4 bases from J, leaving 15 bases between. CDR3 coding DNA: TGTGCCAGTAGTACCGGACAGCCCCTAGCAGATACGCAGTATTTT. It yields the protein CASSTGQPLADTQYF. The full variable domain, in which reference TRBV19 and TRBJ2-3 provide the parts outside the CDR3, is DGGITQSPKYLFRKEGQNVTLSCEQNLNHDAMYWYRQDPGQGLRLIYYSQIVNDFQKGDIAEGYSVSREKKESFPLTVTSAQKNPTAFYLCASSTGQPLADTQYFGPGTRLTVL.

This chain uses TRBV18 with TRBJ2-2; perhaps TRBD1 as D (5 bases). CDR3 length: 16 residues. V was pared by 0 bases and J by 3 bases, with 11 bases between. Germline values: CDR1 KGHSH, CDR2 LQKENI. The CDR3 region is CASSPPAGIDTGELFF. CDR3 in DNA: TGTGCCAGCTCACCACCGGCAGGGATCGACACCGGGGAGCTGTTTTTT.

Regarding this clone: Other nucleotide sequences from this sample produce the same CDR3. The rearrangement links TRBV5-1 to TRBJ1-2; weak D call: TRBD1 (5 bases). The V end was cut by 3 bases, the J end by 5 bases, with 8 bases between. In germline, CDR1 is SGHRS, CDR2 YFSETQ. The CDR3 consists of 12 residues. CDR3 residues: CASSSQGYGYTF. Here the CDR3 DNA reads TGCGCCAGCAGCTCTCAGGGTTATGGCTACACCTTC.

This clone was counted a single time. This chain connects TRBV5-1 to TRBJ1-3; TRBD1 aligns across 9 bases. Germline CDR1 is SGHRS and CDR2 is YFSETQ. The CDR3 sequence is 16 residues long. V gave up 2 bases and J gave up 3 bases; unmatched junction bases: 6. This CDR3 reads CASSFRTGDVGNTIYF. CDR3 DNA: TGCGCCAGCAGCTTTCGGACAGGGGATGTTGGAAACACCATATATTTT.

The genes are TRBV6-5 and TRBJ1-1; D possibly corresponds to TRBD1 (5 bases). Trimming took off 10 bases at V and 0 bases at J, with 15 bases between the two ends. CDR1 MNHEY and CDR2 SVGAGI come from the germline V gene. The CDR3 totals 14 residues. CDR3 sequence: CATALGLMNTEAFF. The CDR3 nucleotides are TGTGCCACTGCTTTGGGACTGATGAACACTGAAGCTTTCTTT.

This chain joins TRBV28 and TRBJ2-3; 15 nucleotides line up with TRBD2. The CDR3 is 16 residues long. V trimming: 2 bases; J trimming: 6 bases; junction bases outside the gene matches: 3. The germline V gene has CDR1 MDHEN and CDR2 SYDVKM. DNA for the CDR3: TGTGCCAGCAGTTTAGGACTAGCGGGAGGGAGGGATACGCAGTATTTT. Translating gives CASSLGLAGGRDTQYF.